This T cell receptor (beta chain) originates from a study of T cells in Graves' hyperthyroidism and ophthalmopathy. The study left out patients who had uncontrolled infection, other autoimmune disease, pregnancy or lactation. Each diagnosis drew on symptoms, thyroxine, TRAb, thyroid ultrasound and orbital computed tomography findings. The PBMCs studied were ones that came from roughly 9.1 ml fresh peripheral blood. Germline values: CDR1 SQVTM, CDR2 ANQGSEA. This CDR3 comprises 14 residues. Trimming stripped 2 bases from V and 5 bases from J, with 12 bases between. RNA transcripts provided the source from which TCR beta CDR3 regions were amplified. When the TCR CDR3 underwent first-round RT-PCR, the HTBI primer set was used. MiXCR, run by TCRdb on the multiplex PCR reads, gives a single entry per CDR3 protein. The sample includes 620,000 or so distinct CDR3 sequences, around 15% of them seen just once.

The receptor was derived from a woman aged 45-65 years with Graves' ophthalmopathy. The V call is TRBV29-1, the J call TRBJ1-4; D might be TRBD1 (5 bases). Sequenced: blood. The CDR3 nucleotides are TGCAGCGTTGAAACGGGACTGGAAAATGAAAAACTGTTTTTT. It specifies CSVETGLENEKLFF.